The rows below give T cell receptor beta chains drawn from one sample of a study of blood T cells in healthy people across ages. In TCRdb, the 5' RACE reads were re-called with MiXCR into one record per CDR3 protein. Of more than 450,000 distinct CDR3 sequences listed, approximately 26% were seen once; the top ten hold 3% to 4%. The same data also went into a second study, on T cells of mothers and their children.

Specimen: blood. Receptor source: a boy between 2 and 10 years old in good health. Each CDR3 is given without its conserved first and last residue. Some rows have no size entry. The others give once, few or many, or a class for an expanded clone.

>TRBV20-1|TRBJ2-7|NA
SVLGSGSNNEQY
>TRBV19|TRBJ2-5|few
ASRARGQGIYQETQY
>TRBV6-2/TRBV6-3|TRBJ2-5|NA
ASSSDSKETQY
>TRBV28|TRBJ2-5|NA
ASSLRTLGETQY
>TRBV7-9|TRBJ2-7|NA
ASSVIAHEQY
>TRBV7-9|TRBJ1-1|NA
ASSLARAGITEAF
>TRBV5-5|TRBJ2-7|NA
ASSFPGTGFFEQY
>TRBV11-2|TRBJ2-7|few
ASSFSGPEYYEQY
>TRBV7-9|TRBJ1-2|few
ASSSDRNRNHYGYT
>TRBV4-3|TRBJ1-4|NA
ASSQDLPRRGQGSEKLF
>TRBV7-2|TRBJ1-6|NA
ASSLSTGTYNSPLH
>TRBV7-2|TRBJ2-7|NA
AIPRGLSKQY
>TRBV20-1|NA|few
SAQGFGKPQF
>TRBV30|TRBJ1-6|NA
AWGDSEISPLH
>TRBV9|TRBJ2-7|NA
ASSQGGGARNEQY
>TRBV5-8|TRBJ1-5|NA
ASSPGTEH
>TRBV5-1|TRBJ1-1|few
ASSPVTAPNTEAF
>TRBV3-1|TRBJ2-6|NA
ASTPGVGGLT
>TRBV27|TRBJ1-4|NA
ASSLHGPMINGGAGEKLF
>TRBV2|TRBJ1-6|NA
ASSEALQRGGSPLH
>TRBV7-2|TRBJ2-7|NA
ASSLNGGAEEQY
>TRBV10-3|TRBJ2-7|few
AISDPGLAVRTYEQY
>TRBV7-9|NA|few
ASSLIIYNEQF
>TRBV5-1|TRBJ2-3|once
ASRQGADTQY
>TRBV11-2|TRBJ1-2|NA
ASRQTGGKGDYGYT
>TRBV10-1|TRBJ2-7|few
ASSAGEKGSYEQY
>TRBV27|TRBJ2-5|NA
ASSPGSGVQETQY
>TRBV7-3|TRBJ2-1|NA
ASSLNSDRYNEQF
>TRBV11-2|NA|NA
ASSPSEYNEQF
>TRBV18|TRBJ1-1|NA
ASSLHDREIEAF
>TRBV28|TRBJ2-5|many
ASSFGVETQY